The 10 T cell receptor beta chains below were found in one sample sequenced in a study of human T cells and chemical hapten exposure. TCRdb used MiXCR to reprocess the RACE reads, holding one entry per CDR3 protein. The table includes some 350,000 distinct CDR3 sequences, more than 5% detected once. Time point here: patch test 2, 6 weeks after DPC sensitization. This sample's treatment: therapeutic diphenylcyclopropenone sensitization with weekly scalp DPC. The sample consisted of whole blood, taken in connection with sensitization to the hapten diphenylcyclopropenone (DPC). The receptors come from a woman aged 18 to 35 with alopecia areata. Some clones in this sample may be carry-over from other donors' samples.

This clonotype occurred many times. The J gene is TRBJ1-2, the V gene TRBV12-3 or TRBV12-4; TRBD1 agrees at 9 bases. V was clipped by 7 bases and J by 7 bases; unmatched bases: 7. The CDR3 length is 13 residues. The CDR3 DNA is TGTGCCAGCAAAGAACGGGACAGGGCTGGCTACACCTTC. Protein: CASKERDRAGYTF.

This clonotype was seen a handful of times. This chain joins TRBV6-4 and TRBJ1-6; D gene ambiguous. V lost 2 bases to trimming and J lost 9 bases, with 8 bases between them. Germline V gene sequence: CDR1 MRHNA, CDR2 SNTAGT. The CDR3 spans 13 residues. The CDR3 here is CASSDLLGSPLHF. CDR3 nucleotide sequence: TGTGCCAGCAGTGACCTTCTAGGTTCACCCCTCCACTTT.

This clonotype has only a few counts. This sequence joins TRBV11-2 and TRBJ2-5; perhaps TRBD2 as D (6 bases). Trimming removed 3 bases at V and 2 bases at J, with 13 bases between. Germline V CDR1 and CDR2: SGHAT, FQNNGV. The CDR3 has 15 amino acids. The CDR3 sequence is CASSFSAGRQETQYF. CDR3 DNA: TGTGCCAGCAGCTTCTCGGCGGGGAGGCAAGAGACCCAGTACTTC.

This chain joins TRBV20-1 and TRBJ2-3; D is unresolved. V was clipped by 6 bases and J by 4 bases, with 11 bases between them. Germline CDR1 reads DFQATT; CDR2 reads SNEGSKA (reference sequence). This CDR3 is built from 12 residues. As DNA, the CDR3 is TGCAGTGCAAGGTACCCCTCAGATACGCAGTATTTT. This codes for CSARYPSDTQYF.

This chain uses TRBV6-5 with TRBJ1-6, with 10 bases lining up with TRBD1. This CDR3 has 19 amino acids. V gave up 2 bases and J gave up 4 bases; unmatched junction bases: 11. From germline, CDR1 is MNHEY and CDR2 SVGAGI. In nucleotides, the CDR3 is TGTGCCAGCAGTTACCCCCCTAGCTCGGACAGGGGGTATAATTCACCCCTCCACTTT. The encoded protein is CASSYPPSSDRGYNSPLHF.

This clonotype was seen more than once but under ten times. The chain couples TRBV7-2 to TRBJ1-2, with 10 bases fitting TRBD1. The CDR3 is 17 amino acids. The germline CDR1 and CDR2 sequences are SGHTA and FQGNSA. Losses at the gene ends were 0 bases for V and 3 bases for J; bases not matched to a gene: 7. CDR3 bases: TGTGCCAGCAGCTTAGCTCGACCGGGACAGGGGCACTATGGCTACACCTTC. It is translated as CASSLARPGQGHYGYTF.

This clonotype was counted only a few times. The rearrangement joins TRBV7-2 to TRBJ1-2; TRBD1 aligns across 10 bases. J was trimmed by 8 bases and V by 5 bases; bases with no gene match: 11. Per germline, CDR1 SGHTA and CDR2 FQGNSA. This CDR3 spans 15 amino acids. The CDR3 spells CASSERDRGPGGYTF. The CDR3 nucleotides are TGTGCCAGCAGCGAACGAGACAGGGGGCCGGGCGGCTACACCTTC.

CDR3 residues: CAISKEPTRDEQYF. As DNA, the CDR3 is TGTGCCATCAGCAAAGAGCCTACCAGGGACGAGCAGTACTTC. The J gene is TRBJ2-7, the V gene TRBV10-3, with D tentatively TRBD1 (5 bases). The V gene's germline CDR1 is ENHRY and CDR2 SYGVKD. There are 14 residues in the CDR3. V dropped 6 bases and J dropped 5 bases, with 17 bases sitting between them.

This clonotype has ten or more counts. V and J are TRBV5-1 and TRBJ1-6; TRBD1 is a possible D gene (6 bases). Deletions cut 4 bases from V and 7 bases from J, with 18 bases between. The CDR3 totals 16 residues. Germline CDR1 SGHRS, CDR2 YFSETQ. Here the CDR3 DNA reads TGCGCCAGCAGCAGGGGGGACACGGACGTGAATTCACCCCTCCACTTT. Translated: CASSRGDTDVNSPLHF.

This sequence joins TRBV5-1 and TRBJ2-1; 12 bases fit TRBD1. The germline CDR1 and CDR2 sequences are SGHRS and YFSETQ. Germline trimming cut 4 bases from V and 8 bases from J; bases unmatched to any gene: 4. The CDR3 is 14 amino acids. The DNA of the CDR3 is TGCGCCAGCAGCCGGGACAGGGGGCGAGATGAGCAGTTCTTC. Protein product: CASSRDRGRDEQFF.